This entry lists 13 T cell receptor beta chains sequenced from one sample in a study of T cell changes during pregnancy in multiple sclerosis (dated by TCRdb to between 2018 and 2021). The receptor library was made with the immunoSEQ multiplex PCR assay. TCRdb mirrors the immuneACCESS table, restricted to in-frame sequences. Some clones are absent from its copies; in checked studies, under half trace to an unresolved V gene, and the reason for the others is unknown. In all, the sample holds 20,000 to 25,000 clones, and roughly 84% of those were seen once. Jointly, the top ten make up approximately 7.7% of the sample. This specimen consisted of CD8+ T cells from peripheral blood mononuclear cells, obtained after pregnancy. The receptors stem from a female donor with multiple sclerosis, enrolled in a pregnancy study.

The J gene is TRBJ1-1, the V gene TRBV19, with D possibly being TRBD1 (6 bases). This CDR3 comprises 15 residues. V was cut by 1 base and J by 4 bases, with 13 bases left in between. Germline CDR1 LNHDA, CDR2 SQIVND (reference sequence). CDR3 sequence reads: CASSIVPGQLTEAFF. The CDR3 nucleotides read TGTGCCAGTAGTATAGTCCCGGGACAACTCACTGAAGCTTTCTTT. The full variable domain, in which reference TRBV19 and TRBJ1-1 provide the parts outside the CDR3, is DGGITQSPKYLFRKEGQNVTLSCEQNLNHDAMYWYRQDPGQGLRLIYYSQIVNDFQKGDIAEGYSVSREKKESFPLTVTSAQKNPTAFYLCASSIVPGQLTEAFFGQGTRLTVV.

DNA for the CDR3: TGTGCCAGCAGTTCCGTTGCACAGGGCGCTGAAGCTTTCTTT. Protein: CASSSVAQGAEAFF. The rearrangement links TRBV27 to TRBJ1-1; maybe TRBD1 (6 bases). This CDR3 is built from 14 residues. The V gene's germline CDR1 is MNHEY and CDR2 SMNVEV (reference sequence). V shed 4 bases and J shed 6 bases, with 15 bases lying between them.

J is TRBJ2-1 and V is TRBV30; 11 bases match TRBD2. Per the germline V gene, CDR1 is GTSNPN and CDR2 is SVGIG (reference sequence). Trimming took 5 bases from V and 4 from J; bases not matched to a gene: 4. The CDR3 loop spans 14 amino acids. The CDR3 here is CAWETSGTYNEQFF. The CDR3 nucleotides read TGTGCCTGGGAGACTAGCGGGACTTACAATGAGCAGTTCTTC.

This clone was picked up one time. The V and J genes are TRBV5-4 and TRBJ1-2; TRBD1 aligns across 9 bases. The CDR3 consists of 15 residues. Trimming removed 0 bases from V and 4 bases from J; junction bases left unmatched: 4. Germline CDR1 reads SGHNT; CDR2 reads YYREEE (reference sequence). The CDR3, as DNA: TGTGCCAGCAGCTTGGCTAGGGACAGGGCCTATGGCTACACCTTC. It is translated as CASSLARDRAYGYTF. The entire variable domain, with the rest obtained from reference TRBV5-4 and TRBJ1-2, is as follows: ETGVTQSPTHLIKTRGQQVTLRCSSQSGHNTVSWYQQALGQGPQFIFQYYREEENGRGNFPPRFSGLQFPNYSSELNVNALELDDSALYLCASSLARDRAYGYTFGSGTRLTVV.

V is TRBV27 and J is TRBJ2-7; TRBD1 aligns across 7 bases. The CDR3 has 13 amino acids. The J segment lost 4 bases and the V segment lost 3 bases, leaving 3 bases of the junction unmatched. Germline CDR1 MNHEY, CDR2 SMNVEV (reference sequence). The DNA for the CDR3 is TGTGCCAGCAGTTTCTCGGACAGGTACGAGCAGTACTTC. It yields the protein CASSFSDRYEQYF.

There are many counts of this clone. J is TRBJ2-3 and V is TRBV30; tentative D call: TRBD2 (6 bases). Deletions cut 2 bases from V and 2 bases from J, with 14 bases between. Germline lookup yields CDR1 GTSNPN and CDR2 SVGIG (reference sequence). There are 15 residues in the CDR3. CDR3 sequence: CAWSKLADYTDTQYF. CDR3 DNA sequence: TGTGCCTGGAGTAAGTTAGCGGACTACACAGATACGCAGTATTTT.

The chain joins TRBV10-3 to TRBJ2-1; possible D gene TRBD2, 6 bases. Trimming removed 4 bases at V and 9 bases at J, with 22 bases between. The V gene's germline CDR1 is ENHRY and CDR2 SYGVKD. This CDR3 region has 16 residues. The chain's CDR3 is CAISGREISTGSEQFF. The CDR3 nucleotides read TGTGCCATCAGTGGTCGGGAGATAAGTACTGGGAGTGAGCAGTTCTTC.

The rearrangement links TRBV4-1 to TRBJ2-5, with 11 bases lining up with TRBD2. The CDR3 extends over 15 amino acids. The junction had 10 bases not matched to a gene; V was cut back by 2 bases and J by 11 bases. CDR1 is MGHRA and CDR2 is YSYEKL in the germline V gene. The CDR3 nucleotides read TGCGCCAGCAGCCAATTAGCGGGAGGGCTGGGGGAGCAGTACTTC. Translation gives CASSQLAGGLGEQYF.

The chain joins TRBV5-4 to TRBJ2-3; 10 bases are shared with TRBD2. J lost 3 bases, V lost 3 bases, and 7 bases had no gene match. The CDR3 sequence is 16 residues long. The germline V gene encodes CDR1 SGHNT and CDR2 YYREEE (reference sequence). CDR3 DNA sequence: TGTGCCAGCAGCTCAGCCCCGGGACTAGCGACAGATACGCAGTATTTT. Protein sequence: CASSSAPGLATDTQYF. The entire variable domain, with the rest obtained from reference TRBV5-4 and TRBJ2-3, is as follows: ETGVTQSPTHLIKTRGQQVTLRCSSQSGHNTVSWYQQALGQGPQFIFQYYREEENGRGNFPPRFSGLQFPNYSSELNVNALELDDSALYLCASSSAPGLATDTQYFGPGTRLTVL.

The chain carries TRBV10-3 and TRBJ2-5, with D possibly TRBD2 on 6 matching bases. The CDR3 sequence is 14 residues long. Trimming pared 2 bases from V and 6 bases from J, leaving 13 bases between. CDR1 and CDR2 from the germline V gene are ENHRY and SYGVKD. The CDR3 loop is CAISELPSAQTQYF. The CDR3 DNA sequence: TGTGCCATCAGTGAGCTCCCTAGCGCACAGACCCAGTACTTC.

This clone appeared a single time. The chain combines TRBV4-3 with TRBJ2-7; D may be TRBD1 (6 bases). The V and J ends lost 0 bases and 5 bases respectively, with 11 bases between them. The CDR3 loop spans 14 amino acids. Per germline, CDR1 LGHNA and CDR2 YSLEER. CDR3 DNA sequence: TGCGCCAGCAGCCAAGATCCGGGACAACACGAGCAGTACTTC. Translation gives CASSQDPGQHEQYF.

This chain connects TRBV10-2 to TRBJ2-3; possibly TRBD1 for D (5 bases). The CDR3 is made up of 13 amino acids. Germline V gives CDR1 WSHSY, CDR2 SAAADI. The ends were cut back, 3 bases at V and 3 bases at J, with 7 bases in the middle. CDR3 DNA sequence: TGCGCCAGCAGTGACCGACAGACAGATACGCAGTATTTT. Its translation is CASSDRQTDTQYF.

The J gene is TRBJ2-7, the V gene TRBV12-5; D remains ambiguous. V was pared by 3 bases and J by 2 bases, with 5 bases between. The CDR3 totals 12 residues. CDR1 and CDR2 from the germline V gene are LGHNT and FRNRAP. CDR3: CASGFFPYEQYF. The CDR3 nucleotides are TGTGCTAGTGGTTTCTTCCCCTACGAGCAGTACTTC. Full variable domain (missing parts from reference TRBV12-5 and TRBJ2-7): DARVTQTPRHKVTEMGQEVTMRCQPILGHNTVFWYRQTMMQGLELLAYFRNRAPLDDSGMPKDRFSAEMPDATLATLKIQPSEPRDSAVYFCASGFFPYEQYFGPGTRLTVT.